The present TCR beta chain was sequenced within a study of control samples from healthy donors and cancer patients. Repertoires were generated with immunoSEQ multiplex PCR, while TCRdb's copy carries only in-frame clones and drops some. The sample includes about 410,000 clones, around 90% of them seen just once. Germline V gives CDR1 LNHDA, CDR2 SQIVND (reference sequence). The length of the CDR3 is 15 residues. V dropped 3 bases and J dropped 5 bases, with 16 bases sitting between them. V gene TRBV19 combines with J gene TRBJ1-1; no clear D. Sequencing was carried out using PBMCs. The receptor's source is a man in his forties with head and neck cancer. The CDR3 protein is CASSINGLSETEAFF. The CDR3 nucleotides read TGTGCCAGTAGTATTAACGGACTCTCGGAAACTGAAGCTTTCTTT.